The 29 T cell receptor beta chains in this list originate from one sample, sequenced in a study of graft-versus-host responses after intestinal transplantation. Assay: immunoSEQ multiplex PCR; the TCRdb copy retains only in-frame clones and omits some. This table has 85,000 to 130,000 clones, roughly 87% appearing once. The antigens for these receptors are not known. This material consisted of unstimulated CD4+ T cells sorted from spleen or lymph node cells, taken before intestinal transplant. The origin of the receptors is a human donor who received an intestinal transplant.

The chain has TRBV5-1 and TRBJ1-2; TRBD1 aligns across 7 bases. Looked up from germline, CDR1 is SGHRS and CDR2 is YFSETQ. The CDR3 runs 16 residues. Losses at the gene ends were 0 bases for V and 0 bases for J; bases not matched to a gene: 5. CDR3 residues: CASSLGGQPANYGYTF. The DNA for the CDR3 is TGCGCCAGCAGCTTGGGGGGACAGCCAGCTAACTATGGCTACACCTTC. The full variable domain, with the rest looked up from reference TRBV5-1 and TRBJ1-2, is KAGVTQTPRYLIKTRGQQVTLSCSPISGHRSVSWYQQTPGQGLQFLFEYFSETQRNKGNFPGRFSGRQFSNSRSEMNVSTLELGDSALYLCASSLGGQPANYGYTFGSGTRLTVV.

The V call is TRBV7-9, the J call TRBJ2-7, with TRBD2 as a possible D gene (6 bases). CDR3 size: 16 residues. Germline assignment: CDR1 SEHNR and CDR2 FQNEAQ (reference sequence). The ends were cut back, 4 bases at V and 3 bases at J, with 19 bases in the middle. The CDR3 region is CASSSTSGLGIYEQYF. The CDR3 nucleotides read TGTGCCAGCAGCTCCACCTCGGGACTGGGGATCTACGAGCAGTACTTC.

The chain employs TRBV9 and TRBJ2-3, with D perhaps TRBD2 (6 bases). This CDR3 spans 16 amino acids. Trimming cost V 4 bases and J 3 bases, with 18 bases left between them. Germline CDR1 and CDR2: SGDLS and YYNGEE. The CDR3 sequence is CASSSPRGGRTDTQYF. The CDR3 DNA is TGTGCCAGCAGCTCACCGCGTGGGGGGAGGACAGATACGCAGTATTTT.

The J gene is TRBJ2-5, the V gene TRBV7-6, with 15 bases identical to TRBD2. Gene TRBJ2-7 matches the end of the DNA better, so the J call may be wrong. Germline-derived CDR1 and CDR2 are SGHVS and FNYEAQ. The CDR3 loop spans 16 amino acids. In DNA, the CDR3 is TGTGCCAGCAGCTCGGGACTAGCGGGAGGCCCCTACGAGCAGTACTTC. It specifies CASSSGLAGGPYEQYF.

The chain uses TRBV5-5 and TRBJ1-1, with a weak D call TRBD1 (5 bases). There are 13 residues in the CDR3. Looked up from germline, CDR1 is SGHKS and CDR2 is YYEKEE (reference sequence). Trimming removed 3 bases from V and 8 bases from J, with 14 bases in between. The CDR3 loop is CASSYPQGREAFF. The CDR3, as DNA: TGTGCCAGCAGCTACCCCCAGGGTAGGGAAGCTTTCTTT.

Only a few counts were recorded for this clone. The chain joins TRBV2 to TRBJ2-1; D remains unclear. This CDR3 has 11 amino acids. V was pared by 3 bases and J by 7 bases, with 4 bases between. Looked up from germline, CDR1 is SNHLY and CDR2 is FYNNEI. The CDR3 loop is CASSDRNEQFF. Here the CDR3 DNA reads TGTGCCAGCAGTGACAGGAATGAGCAGTTCTTC.

The V and J genes are TRBV18 and TRBJ1-4; TRBD1 matches at 9 bases. V trimming: 3 bases; J trimming: 7 bases; junction bases outside the gene matches: 9. CDR1 and CDR2 (germline): KGHSH, LQKENI. This CDR3 region has 16 residues. Here the CDR3 reads CASSPELTDRGEKLFF. As DNA, the CDR3 is TGTGCCAGCTCACCGGAACTTACGGACAGGGGTGAAAAACTGTTTTTT.

The count of this clone is one. V usage is TRBV9 and J usage is TRBJ1-1; D is perhaps TRBD1 (5 bases). V lost 0 bases, J lost 0 bases, and 9 bases lay in between. Germline CDR1 is SGDLS and CDR2 is YYNGEE. The CDR3 totals 15 residues. CDR3 residues: CASSVATALNTEAFF. The CDR3 DNA is TGTGCCAGCAGCGTAGCGACAGCCCTGAACACTGAAGCTTTCTTT.

The chain joins TRBV6-5 to TRBJ1-2; tentatively, D is TRBD1 (6 bases). Germline CDR1 and CDR2: MNHEY and SVGAGI. The CDR3 sequence is 15 residues long. V lost 2 bases and J 8 bases, leaving 18 bases between the germline ends. The CDR3 sequence is CASSYLGGARLGYTF. CDR3 DNA: TGTGCCAGCAGTTACCTAGGGGGGGCGCGTTTAGGCTACACCTTC.

This clone was detected only once. The gene calls are TRBV6-5 and TRBJ2-3, with D possibly TRBD2 on 5 matching bases. The CDR3 is made up of 14 amino acids. Germline assignment: CDR1 MNHEY and CDR2 SVGAGI. Deletions cut 8 bases from V and 9 bases from J, with 21 bases between. The CDR3 region has the DNA TGTGCCAGCTCCCCGGGGTCCTGGGCGAGGACGCAGTATTTT. Translated: CASSPGSWARTQYF.

A remark on this clone: The same CDR3 is also encoded by other DNA sequences in this sample. V is TRBV11-2 and J is TRBJ2-7; D is unresolved. The length of the CDR3 is 12 residues. The germline V gene encodes CDR1 SGHAT and CDR2 FQNNGV. Trimming removed 4 bases from V and 0 bases from J, with 4 bases in between. CDR3 nucleotides: TGTGCCAGCAGCTCTAGCTCCTACGAGCAGTACTTC. Protein: CASSSSSYEQYF.

J is TRBJ2-5 and V is TRBV18, with D possibly being TRBD2 (5 bases). This CDR3 has 13 residues. V lost 3 bases and J lost 3, with 8 bases in between. Germline V gene sequence: CDR1 KGHSH, CDR2 LQKENI. The CDR3 coding sequence is TGTGCCAGCTCACCGGCAGCGGAAGAGACCCAGTACTTC. Translated, it gives CASSPAAEETQYF.

The chain links TRBV5-1 to TRBJ2-7; D remains unclear. Per germline, CDR1 SGHRS and CDR2 YFSETQ. V was shortened by 2 bases and J by 7 bases, with 22 bases between the two germline ends. The CDR3 spans 16 residues. CDR3 in amino acids: CASSFDGQVGLGEQYF. Written as DNA, the CDR3 is TGCGCCAGCAGCTTTGACGGCCAGGTGGGGTTGGGTGAGCAGTACTTC.

A single count supports this clone. The CDR3 protein is CASSPLGPGKTGELFF. Written as DNA, the CDR3 is TGTGCCAGCTCACCACTCGGGCCAGGGAAAACCGGGGAGCTGTTTTTT. The chain combines TRBV18 with TRBJ2-2; possible D gene TRBD1, 5 bases. The CDR3 covers 16 residues. The ends were cut back, 1 base at V and 5 bases at J, with 14 bases in the middle. Germline CDR1 reads KGHSH; CDR2 reads LQKENI.

The V call is TRBV6-1, the J call TRBJ2-3; D call uncertain. This CDR3 has 14 residues. Germline-derived CDR1 and CDR2 are MNHNS and SASEGT. Trimming cost V 5 bases and J 2 bases, with 11 bases left between them. In DNA form, the CDR3 reads TGTGCCAGCAGTTTACGGACCTCCACAGATACGCAGTATTTT. Its protein is CASSLRTSTDTQYF.

This chain joins TRBV10-2 and TRBJ1-5; the D is unclear. Trimming pared 2 bases from V and 0 bases from J, leaving 5 bases between. The CDR3 has 14 residues. CDR1 WSHSY and CDR2 SAAADI come from the germline V gene. CDR3 DNA: TGCGCCAGCAGTGAGGGTTATAGCAATCAGCCCCAGCATTTT. This sequence encodes CASSEGYSNQPQHF.

The chain employs TRBV11-2 and TRBJ2-3, with 8 bases aligning to TRBD2. The CDR3 is made up of 16 amino acids. CDR1 and CDR2 (germline): SGHAT, FQNNGV. The junction had 5 bases not matched to a gene; V was cut back by 3 bases and J by 0 bases. The CDR3 here is CASSFIAGSSTDTQYF. In nucleotides, the CDR3 is TGTGCCAGCAGCTTTATAGCGGGAAGTAGCACAGATACGCAGTATTTT.

The chain carries TRBV6-1 and TRBJ2-3; no firm D call. There are 14 residues in the CDR3. The V end was cut by 6 bases, the J end by 4 bases, with 14 bases between. In germline, CDR1 is MNHNS, CDR2 SASEGT. CDR3 sequence: CASRLYLWSDTQYF. CDR3 nucleotides: TGTGCCAGCAGGCTCTACCTGTGGTCAGATACGCAGTATTTT.

The chain is built from TRBV27 and TRBJ2-1; 8 nucleotides line up with TRBD2. CDR3 size: 15 residues. The germline V gene has CDR1 MNHEY and CDR2 SMNVEV (reference sequence). V shed 4 bases and J 5 bases; nucleotides not matched to a gene: 7. This CDR3 reads CASSSAGRGDNEQFF. The CDR3 region has the DNA TGTGCCAGCAGTTCCGCCGGGAGGGGGGACAATGAGCAGTTCTTC.

The chain uses TRBV5-1 and TRBJ2-5; D perhaps matches TRBD2 (6 bases). The V gene lost 0 bases and the J gene lost 5 bases, with 17 bases spanning the gap. CDR3 length equals 16 residues. Germline V lookup: CDR1 SGHRS, CDR2 YFSETQ. DNA for the CDR3: TGCGCCAGCAGCTTGGGAATTGGTGGAGGGGCTGAGACCCAGTACTTC. Translation gives CASSLGIGGGAETQYF. Supplemented by reference TRBV5-1 and TRBJ2-5, the full variable domain reads KAGVTQTPRYLIKTRGQQVTLSCSPISGHRSVSWYQQTPGQGLQFLFEYFSETQRNKGNFPGRFSGRQFSNSRSEMNVSTLELGDSALYLCASSLGIGGGAETQYFGPGTRLLVL.

The chain employs TRBV4-1 and TRBJ1-5; perhaps TRBD1 as D (5 bases). This CDR3 is built from 18 residues. CDR1 and CDR2 (germline): MGHRA, YSYEKL. Trimming took off 3 bases at V and 0 bases at J, with 18 bases between the two ends. CDR3 in amino acids: CASSHQVRGGDSNQPQHF. In DNA form, the CDR3 reads TGCGCCAGCAGCCATCAGGTTAGGGGAGGGGATAGCAATCAGCCCCAGCATTTT.

CDR3 in amino acids: CASSSMTGRAEKLFF. In DNA form, the CDR3 reads TGTGCCAGCAGTAGTATGACAGGGCGGGCTGAAAAACTGTTTTTT. The chain joins TRBV6-5 to TRBJ1-4; TRBD1 matches at 7 bases. Unmatched junction bases numbered 10, after V lost 5 bases and J lost 7 bases. This CDR3 comprises 15 residues. From germline, CDR1 is MNHEY and CDR2 SVGAGI.

This chain uses TRBV11-1 with TRBJ2-3, with D perhaps matching TRBD2 (5 bases). This CDR3 contains 15 residues. V was shortened by 3 bases and J by 4 bases, with 14 bases between the two germline ends. Germline CDR1 is SGHAT and CDR2 is FQDESV (reference sequence). The CDR3 DNA reads TGTGCCAGCAGCTTGAGGGCTAGCCTAGCAGATACGCAGTATTTT. As protein: CASSLRASLADTQYF.

The chain has TRBV18 and TRBJ2-7; possibly TRBD1 for D (6 bases). V was trimmed by 3 bases and J by 3 bases, leaving 15 bases between them. Germline V gives CDR1 KGHSH, CDR2 LQKENI. The CDR3 is 15 amino acids. The CDR3: CASSPTTGPSYEQYF. CDR3 nucleotide sequence: TGTGCCAGCTCACCCACGACAGGCCCGAGCTACGAGCAGTACTTC.

The rearrangement links TRBV7-2 to TRBJ2-1, with 10 bases fitting TRBD1. V was clipped by 2 bases and J by 6 bases; unmatched bases: 7. CDR1 and CDR2 from the germline V gene are SGHTA and FQGNSA. The CDR3 contains 16 residues. CDR3 in DNA: TGTGCCAGCAGCTTAACCGGGACAGGGGTCGGCAATGAGCAGTTCTTC. Its protein is CASSLTGTGVGNEQFF.

This clone was observed a few times. The chain recombines TRBV27 with TRBJ1-6; 7 bases match TRBD1. CDR1 and CDR2 (germline): MNHEY, SMNVEV (reference sequence). The trim removed 4 bases at V and 5 bases at J, leaving 11 bases unmatched. The CDR3 runs 17 residues. CDR3 protein: CASSSLPRGLDNSPLHF. The CDR3 DNA follows: TGTGCCAGCAGTTCGCTCCCCAGGGGGTTGGATAATTCACCCCTCCACTTT.

The rearrangement joins TRBV19 to TRBJ2-5; 13 bases match TRBD2. Germline V lookup: CDR1 LNHDA, CDR2 SQIVND (reference sequence). V trimming: 5 bases; J trimming: 2 bases; junction bases outside the gene matches: 2. The CDR3 contains 15 residues. The CDR3 region has the DNA TGTGCCAGTAGTGGGGGACTAGCGGGACAAGAGACCCAGTACTTC. It translates to CASSGGLAGQETQYF.

The chain carries TRBV6-5 and TRBJ2-1; maybe TRBD2 (6 bases). Trimming stripped 6 bases from V and 9 bases from J, with 12 bases between. The CDR3 is 12 amino acids. Germline V CDR1 and CDR2: MNHEY, SVGAGI. This chain's CDR3 is CASSPLGGEQFF. The CDR3 region has the DNA TGTGCCAGCAGCCCCCTGGGGGGTGAGCAGTTCTTC.

The chain joins TRBV4-3 to TRBJ1-5, with D unresolved. Germline CDR1 is LGHNA and CDR2 is YSLEER. CDR3 size: 13 residues. V dropped 4 bases and J dropped 5 bases, with 9 bases sitting between them. The chain's CDR3 is CASSRDRDQPQHF. The CDR3 DNA reads as TGCGCCAGCAGCCGGGATAGAGATCAGCCCCAGCATTTT.